Following are 21 T cell receptor beta chains from one sample sequenced in a study of cytomegalovirus exposure and HLA in healthy donors. The PCR contained 60 Vbeta and 13 Jbeta primers. TCRdb's table, derived via immunoSEQ multiplex PCR, lists solely in-frame clones and lacks some. The sample has roughly 100,000 clones; 70% to 80% are singletons. Sequences were obtained from PBMCs. Receptors were obtained from a man aged 40-50 years in good health and CMV-seronegative.

This chain uses TRBV7-2 with TRBJ1-1, with 9 bases fitting TRBD1. The CDR3 loop spans 15 amino acids. The germline V gene encodes CDR1 SGHTA and CDR2 FQGNSA. J gave up 4 bases and V 0 bases, and 3 bases lay outside the gene matches. This CDR3 reads CASSLARQGGTEAFF. The CDR3 nucleotides read TGTGCCAGCAGCTTAGCGCGACAGGGGGGCACTGAAGCTTTCTTT.

The chain has TRBV6-5 and TRBJ1-1, with 7 bases fitting TRBD1. Trimming cost V 6 bases and J 11 bases; bases outside gene matches: 12. Germline CDR1 MNHEY, CDR2 SVGAGI. The CDR3 runs 13 residues. CDR3 coding DNA: TGTGCCAGCAGCCGTACAGGGGCGCAGGGGGCTTTCTTT. Encoded protein: CASSRTGAQGAFF.

The chain combines TRBV6-5 with TRBJ1-5; no definite D call. The CDR3 is made up of 14 amino acids. Germline V lookup: CDR1 MNHEY, CDR2 SVGAGI. With 0 bases removed from V and 12 bases from J, the gap between germline ends came to 15 bases. The CDR3 DNA sequence: TGTGCCAGCAGTTACTCGATTTTAGCGGCGGTCCAGCATTTT. Translation gives CASSYSILAAVQHF.

The chain joins TRBV6-5 to TRBJ1-6, with 9 bases identical to TRBD1. Germline assignment: CDR1 MNHEY and CDR2 SVGAGI. This CDR3 has 16 residues. V lost 2 bases to trimming and J lost 7 bases; unmatched junction nucleotides: 6. Here the CDR3 reads CASSYGTGRGNSPLHF. Written as DNA, the CDR3 is TGTGCCAGCAGTTACGGGACAGGGAGAGGCAATTCACCCCTCCACTTT.

This chain uses TRBV2 with TRBJ2-7; D possibly corresponds to TRBD1 (5 bases). Trimming took off 7 bases at V and 3 bases at J, with 7 bases between the two ends. The CDR3 is 11 amino acids. Germline-derived CDR1 and CDR2 are SNHLY and FYNNEI. The DNA of the CDR3 is TGTGCCAGCACCGACAGCTACGAGCAGTACTTC. This encodes CASTDSYEQYF. Based on the CDR3 plus reference TRBV2 and TRBJ2-7, the full variable domain is EPEVTQTPSHQVTQMGQEVILRCVPISNHLYFYWYRQILGQKVEFLVSFYNNEISEKSEIFDDQFSVERPDGSNFTLKIRSTKLEDSAMYFCASTDSYEQYFGPGTRLTVT.

With regard to this clone: The germline gene is not matched at one end of the junction; a read error may be the cause. The chain joins TRBV5-6 to TRBJ2-2; 16 bases match TRBD2. Germline V gene sequence: CDR1 SGHDT, CDR2 YYEEEE. The CDR3 loop spans 16 amino acids. The CDR3 spells CASSQGLAGGFGKLFF. CDR3 nucleotide sequence: TGTGCCAGCAGCCAGGGACTAGCGGGAGGGTTCGGGAAGCTGTTTTTT.

CDR3 sequence reads: CASSNGQGYTF. CDR3 DNA: TGTGCCAGCAGCAACGGACAGGGCTACACCTTC. V usage is TRBV6-5 and J usage is TRBJ1-2; TRBD1 is a possible D gene (6 bases). This CDR3 contains 11 residues. Trimming cost V 6 bases and J 8 bases, with 10 bases left between them. Germline values: CDR1 MNHEY, CDR2 SVGAGI.

The chain links TRBV10-2 to TRBJ2-7; 15 bases fit TRBD2. Germline lookup yields CDR1 WSHSY and CDR2 SAAADI. The CDR3 length is 15 residues. J was trimmed by 6 bases and V by 6 bases; bases with no gene match: 6. This CDR3 is CASSPRTSGRAEQYF. The CDR3 bases are TGCGCCAGCAGCCCTCGGACTAGCGGGAGGGCCGAGCAGTACTTC.

V gene TRBV5-1 combines with J gene TRBJ1-3; TRBD1 is a possible D gene (5 bases). The CDR3 has 12 amino acids. Deletions cut 3 bases from V and 14 bases from J, with 15 bases between. CDR1 and CDR2 from the germline V gene are SGHRS and YFSETQ. This chain's CDR3 is CASSSDRGPLYF. The CDR3 DNA sequence: TGCGCCAGCAGCTCTGACAGAGGTCCACTATATTTT.

A few counts support this clone. The chain uses TRBV7-2 and TRBJ1-3, with D perhaps matching TRBD1 (5 bases). The CDR3 runs to 18 residues. Germline-derived CDR1 and CDR2 are SGHTA and FQGNSA. Trimming pared 5 bases from V and 1 base from J, leaving 21 bases between. The CDR3 DNA follows: TGTGCCAGCAGCCGATTAGGAGGGCAGGGATGGTCTGGAAACACCATATATTTT. This codes for CASSRLGGQGWSGNTIYF.

J is TRBJ2-3 and V is TRBV4-2; tentative D call: TRBD2 (5 bases). Germline lookup yields CDR1 LGHNA and CDR2 YNFKEQ. CDR3 length: 15 amino acids. The V and J ends lost 1 base and 1 base respectively, with 9 bases between them. The CDR3 spells CASSQVTRGTDTQYF. CDR3 bases: TGTGCCAGCAGCCAAGTCACTAGAGGCACAGATACGCAGTATTTT.

This sequence joins TRBV27 and TRBJ1-3; TRBD1 aligns across 7 bases. Germline V CDR1 and CDR2: MNHEY, SMNVEV (reference sequence). This CDR3 contains 12 residues. V lost 9 bases to trimming and J lost 4 bases; unmatched junction nucleotides: 3. The CDR3 DNA reads as TGTGCCAGTCAGGGGGAAGGAAACACCATATATTTT. Translation gives CASQGEGNTIYF.

The rearrangement links TRBV5-6 to TRBJ2-1, with 14 nucleotides matching TRBD2. Germline lookup yields CDR1 SGHDT and CDR2 YYEEEE. V shed 4 bases, J shed 3 bases, and the junction held 6 bases outside the gene matches. This CDR3 spans 17 amino acids. CDR3 DNA sequence: TGTGCCAGCAGCCCTTGGACTAGCGGGAGGTACTACAATGAGCAGTTCTTC. Amino acid sequence: CASSPWTSGRYYNEQFF.

The chain is built from TRBV6-1 and TRBJ1-2, with TRBD1 identical over 7 bases. The CDR3 consists of 12 residues. With V trimmed by 5 bases and J by 4 bases, 1 base remained unmatched. Germline V CDR1 and CDR2: MNHNS, SASEGT. CDR3 in DNA: TGTGCCAGCAGTAGGACAGGCTATGGCTACACCTTC. Its translation: CASSRTGYGYTF.

This clone is medium-sized (0.01 to 0.1%) within its sample. This chain links TRBV7-9 with TRBJ2-7, with 8 nucleotides matching TRBD2. V lost 2 bases, J lost 5 bases, and 5 bases stayed unmatched. This CDR3 region has 14 residues. Germline V gives CDR1 SEHNR, CDR2 FQNEAQ (reference sequence). The CDR3 DNA follows: TGTGCCAGCAGCTTACGGGGGGGAGTCGACGAGCAGTACTTC. Protein: CASSLRGGVDEQYF.

V is TRBV29-1 and J is TRBJ1-1; D perhaps matches TRBD1 (6 bases). This CDR3 has 12 residues. Trimming shortened V by 5 bases and J by 2 bases, and 9 bases separated the two germline ends. In germline, CDR1 is SQVTM, CDR2 ANQGSEA. The CDR3 coding sequence is TGCAGCGTTTCGGACAGCAACACTGAAGCTTTCTTT. Translating gives CSVSDSNTEAFF.

As regards this clone: Relative to the germline gene, one junction end is altered; a read error may explain this. This chain uses TRBV28 with TRBJ1-1; D might be TRBD1 (6 bases). In germline, CDR1 is MDHEN, CDR2 SYDVKM. The CDR3 is 16 amino acids. The DNA of the CDR3 is TGTGCCAGCAGTTTAGATCCGGGACAACAGAACGCTGAAGCTTTCTTT. Amino acid sequence: CASSLDPGQQNAEAFF.

The rearrangement joins TRBV5-5 to TRBJ2-7; possible D gene TRBD2, 6 bases. Germline loops: CDR1 SGHKS, CDR2 YYEKEE (reference sequence). This CDR3 region has 17 residues. Trimming took off 4 bases at V and 0 bases at J, with 20 bases between the two ends. The CDR3 protein is CASSVTHRGTASYEQYF. The CDR3 DNA reads TGTGCCAGCAGCGTGACACACCGCGGGACCGCCTCCTACGAGCAGTACTTC.

The sample holds one count of this clone. The chain couples TRBV25-1 to TRBJ2-7; 8 bases are shared with TRBD1. The CDR3 consists of 13 residues. The trim removed 3 bases at V and 6 bases at J, leaving 4 bases unmatched. CDR1 and CDR2 from the germline V gene are MGHDK and SYGVNS. CDR3 in DNA: TGTGCCAGCAGTGATCAGGGGGCGGGCGAGCAGTACTTC. Its protein is CASSDQGAGEQYF.

The chain is built from TRBV29-1 and TRBJ2-5; D call uncertain. Judging by the DNA end, TRBJ2-7 fits better; the J call may be wrong. The CDR3 length is 13 residues. CDR1 and CDR2 (germline): SQVTM, ANQGSEA. CDR3 sequence: CSVVVANHYEQYF. CDR3 bases: TGCAGCGTGGTGGTTGCGAACCACTACGAGCAGTACTTC.

This clone was observed a handful of times. V gene TRBV11-1 combines with J gene TRBJ2-1; 7 bases fit TRBD1. V dropped 1 base and J dropped 3; count of bases not matched to a gene: 0. CDR1 SGHAT and CDR2 FQDESV come from the germline V gene (reference sequence). The CDR3 has 14 residues. CDR3 sequence reads: CASSLDRGYNEQFF. DNA for the CDR3: TGTGCCAGCAGCTTAGACAGGGGCTACAATGAGCAGTTCTTC.